The rows below give T cell receptor beta chains drawn from one sample of a study of cytomegalovirus exposure and HLA in healthy donors. Repertoires were generated with immunoSEQ multiplex PCR, while TCRdb's copy carries only in-frame clones and drops some. The sample holds some 100,000 clones, more than 65% seen once. Sequencing input: PBMCs. Receptors originate from a girl under 10 years old in good health and CMV-seropositive. Both conserved end residues are part of each CDR3. A D gene is named only where the DNA matches it firmly. Clone sizes are given selectively: once, few, many, or a class where the clone is expanded.

TRBV5-3,.,TRBJ1-5,.,CARSLAKRRNQPQHF,TGTGCCAGAAGCTTGGCCAAAAGGCGGAATCAGCCCCAGCATTTT
TRBV13,once,TRBJ1-2,TRBD1,CASSKGDSFYGYTF,TGTGCCAGCTCCAAGGGGGACAGCTTCTATGGCTACACCTTC
TRBV6-5,.,TRBJ2-5,.,CASSYSAGLETQYF,TGTGCCAGCAGTTACTCGGCGGGGTTGGAGACCCAGTACTTC
TRBV27,.,TRBJ2-7,.,CASSPSGGRGLSYEQYF,TGTGCCAGCAGTCCCTCAGGTGGCCGGGGTCTCTCCTACGAGCAGTACTTC
TRBV6-5,.,TRBJ2-1,TRBD2,CASTDTSGYNEQFF,TGTGCCAGCACGGATACTAGCGGGTACAATGAGCAGTTCTTC
TRBV28,.,TRBJ1-4,TRBD1,CASSGNSGGSEKLFF,TGTGCCAGCAGCGGGAATTCAGGGGGCAGTGAAAAACTGTTTTTT
TRBV6-5,.,TRBJ2-7,.,CASSYETTPSYEQYF,TGTGCCAGCAGTTACGAGACTACCCCCTCCTACGAGCAGTACTTC
TRBV19,.,TRBJ2-1,.,CASSSETRGNEQFF,TGTGCCAGTTCAAGTGAGACTAGGGGCAATGAGCAGTTCTTC
TRBV5-4,few,TRBJ2-2,TRBD1,CASSLGGQGAPGELFF,TGTGCCAGCAGCTTGGGCGGACAGGGGGCACCCGGGGAGCTGTTTTTT
TRBV29-1,.,TRBJ1-2,.,CSVDSGQGIPFYGYTF,TGCAGCGTTGATTCCGGCCAGGGGATACCGTTCTATGGCTACACCTTC
TRBV11-3,.,TRBJ2-1,TRBD2,CASSLGTSAYNEQFF,TGTGCCAGCAGCTTAGGGACTAGCGCTTACAATGAGCAGTTCTTC
TRBV6-6,few,TRBJ2-2,.,CASSYDRTRELFF,TGTGCCAGCAGTTACGACAGGACGCGGGAGCTGTTTTTT
TRBV25-1,.,TRBJ2-1,TRBD1,CASNRGGNEQFF,TGTGCCAGCAACAGGGGCGGCAATGAGCAGTTCTTC
TRBV30,.,TRBJ1-5,.,CAWSVQGGFDQPQHF,TGTGCCTGGAGTGTACAAGGGGGATTTGATCAGCCCCAGCATTTT
TRBV7-9,.,TRBJ2-1,.,CASSKQGTGEQFF,TGTGCCAGCAGTAAACAGGGAACCGGTGAGCAGTTCTTC
TRBV7-9,.,TRBJ2-1,TRBD2,CASSPVSGSSYNEQFF,TGTGCCAGCAGCCCAGTTAGCGGGAGCTCCTACAATGAGCAGTTCTTC
TRBV10-3,.,TRBJ2-3,.,CAISEKGGGYTDTQYF,TGTGCCATCAGTGAGAAAGGTGGCGGCTACACAGATACGCAGTATTTT
TRBV9,.,TRBJ2-1,.,CASSVIGGDYNEQFF,TGTGCCAGCAGCGTAATCGGGGGAGACTACAATGAGCAGTTCTTC
TRBV6-4,.,TRBJ2-1,TRBD2,CASSDETSGRNEQFF,TGTGCCAGCAGTGACGAGACTAGCGGGCGCAATGAGCAGTTCTTC
TRBV27,.,TRBJ2-1,.,CASSRGYNEQFF,TGTGCCAGCAGTAGAGGTTACAATGAGCAGTTCTTC